These 8 T cell receptor beta chains originate from one sample sequenced in a study of monozygotic twins with cystic fibrosis. TCRdb's copy holds only in-frame clones and misses some; the assay was immunoSEQ multiplex PCR. Seen here are over 20,000 clones, 75% to 95% observed once, and the top ten hold roughly 0.3%. Sample: blood. These receptors came from a girl aged 2 to 9 with cystic fibrosis.

The chain is built from TRBV19 and TRBJ1-6, with a tentative D call TRBD1 (5 bases). CDR1 and CDR2 (germline): LNHDA, SQIVND (reference sequence). The CDR3 length is 13 residues. V was pared by 7 bases and J by 6 bases, with 10 bases between. The CDR3 coding sequence is TGTGCCAGTACGACAGCCGCTAATTCACCCCTCCACTTT. Its protein product is CASTTAANSPLHF.

This rearrangement joins TRBV5-1 to TRBJ1-1, with unresolved D. Trimming removed 0 bases from V and 2 bases from J, with 5 bases in between. CDR1 and CDR2 from the germline V gene are SGHRS and YFSETQ. CDR3 length: 13 residues. The CDR3 protein is CASSLEGNTEAFF. Written as DNA, the CDR3 is TGCGCCAGCAGCTTGGAGGGAAACACTGAAGCTTTCTTT.

This chain uses TRBV6-6 with TRBJ1-1; D possibly corresponds to TRBD1 (5 bases). V dropped 4 bases and J dropped 2 bases, with 11 bases sitting between them. The CDR3 loop spans 14 amino acids. CDR1 and CDR2 (germline): MNHNY, SVGAGI (reference sequence). The CDR3: CASSSQGPNTEAFF. DNA for the CDR3: TGTGCCAGCAGTTCCCAGGGACCTAACACTGAAGCTTTCTTT.

The CDR3 nucleotides read TGTGCCAGCAGCTTAGTTTTGGATAACTATGGCTACACCTTC. This codes for CASSLVLDNYGYTF. The chain uses TRBV7-2 and TRBJ1-2; D is unclear. The germline V and J ends were trimmed by 1 base and 1 base, with 7 bases remaining between them. Germline V gene data show CDR1 as SGHTA and CDR2 as FQGNSA. This CDR3 has 14 amino acids.

The gene calls are TRBV28 and TRBJ1-2; TRBD1 aligns across 9 bases. The ends lost 2 bases at V and 7 bases at J; junction bases unmatched: 11. The CDR3 is made up of 16 amino acids. Germline V gene sequence: CDR1 MDHEN, CDR2 SYDVKM. CDR3 sequence reads: CASSLTGGDSLIGYTF. The CDR3, as DNA: TGTGCCAGCAGTTTAACAGGGGGCGATTCACTCATTGGCTACACCTTC.

This chain joins TRBV9 and TRBJ2-5; 11 bases agree with TRBD1. Germline-derived CDR1 and CDR2 are SGDLS and YYNGEE. The CDR3 extends over 17 amino acids. Trimming took 4 bases from V and 4 from J; bases not matched to a gene: 12. CDR3 in amino acids: CASSTSPDRGRGETQYF. The CDR3 nucleotides are TGTGCCAGCAGCACTTCCCCGGACAGGGGGCGAGGAGAGACCCAGTACTTC.

The chain has TRBV4-3 and TRBJ2-1, with D possibly being TRBD2 (6 bases). V lost 3 bases, J lost 3 bases, and 15 bases lay in between. The CDR3 has 16 amino acids. Germline V gene sequence: CDR1 LGHNA, CDR2 YSLEER. The DNA for the CDR3 is TGCGCCAGCAGCCAGGAGGAGACTAGTGACTACAATGAGCAGTTCTTC. This gives the protein CASSQEETSDYNEQFF.

The chain combines TRBV5-1 with TRBJ2-7, with 10 bases aligning to TRBD1. The CDR3 extends over 13 amino acids. The V and J ends lost 3 bases and 6 bases, in that order; junction bases with no gene match: 3. Germline V CDR1 and CDR2: SGHRS, YFSETQ. Here the CDR3 DNA reads TGCGCCAGCAGCTCCGACAGGGGGCGCGAGCAGTACTTC. It encodes CASSSDRGREQYF.